The clone carrying this T cell receptor beta chain was detected ten times or more. This sample was taken from a study of early T cells in non-severe SARS-CoV-2 infection. TCRdb re-analysed the 5' RACE reads in MiXCR, keeping a single row per CDR3 protein. Counted here are 85,000 to 100,000 distinct CDR3 sequences, 11% occurring once; the ten biggest clones make up roughly 5%. V shed 6 bases, J shed 7 bases, and the junction held 4 bases outside the gene matches. The CDR3 loop spans 15 amino acids. CDR1 is SNHLY and CDR2 is FYNNEI in the germline V gene. This TCR was sampled from an adult who was a healthcare worker with PCR-confirmed SARS-CoV-2 infection or an uninfected control (not recorded which). The chain combines TRBV2 with TRBJ1-6, with 12 nucleotides matching TRBD1. Material for sequencing was whole blood. The CDR3 loop reads CASSPGQGANSPLHF. Written as DNA, the CDR3 is TGTGCCAGCAGCCCGGGACAGGGGGCGAATTCACCCCTCCACTTT.